Shown below are 30 T cell receptor beta chains from a single sample sequenced in a study of healthy donors' naive CD4 and CD8 T cells. Each TCR library used 450 to 600 ng of total RNA and a linear amplification protocol. TCRdb processed the reads anew with MiXCR; each CDR3 protein has one entry. Of about 200,000 distinct CDR3 sequences in the sample, over 60% were seen once. The specimen was naive CD4+ and CD8+ T cells sorted from blood, pooled from several donors. The receptors were sampled from a pool of human donors in good health; the sample pools cells from several healthy donors.

The J gene is TRBJ1-2, the V gene TRBV27; D is ambiguous. Trimming cost V 7 bases and J 4 bases, with 13 bases left between them. This CDR3 spans 13 amino acids. The germline V gene has CDR1 MNHEY and CDR2 SMNVEV (reference sequence). The CDR3: CASKAELAYGYTF. The CDR3 DNA follows: TGTGCCAGCAAGGCCGAGTTAGCCTATGGCTACACCTTC.

The CDR3 region is CASSLEQGDLYEQYF. The CDR3 DNA sequence: TGCGCCAGCAGCTTGGAACAGGGGGATCTCTACGAGCAGTACTTC. The chain joins TRBV5-1 to TRBJ2-7, with 8 bases aligning to TRBD1. The CDR3 extends over 15 amino acids. Germline loops: CDR1 SGHRS, CDR2 YFSETQ. The V and J ends lost 0 bases and 3 bases, in that order; junction bases with no gene match: 5.

The rearrangement uses TRBV21-1 and TRBJ2-7. TRBV21-1 is an annotated pseudogene. The CDR3 consists of 14 residues. CDR3 sequence reads: CASIATLIFYEQYF. The CDR3 bases are TGTGCCAGCATTGCAACCCTAATTTTCTACGAGCAGTACTTC.

The gene calls are TRBV29-1 and TRBJ2-5, with 7 bases identical to TRBD2. J lost 8 bases, V lost 4 bases, and 10 bases had no gene match. Germline V gene data show CDR1 as SQVTM and CDR2 as ANQGSEA. This CDR3 has 13 residues. CDR3 in DNA: TGCAGCGTTGTTCTAGGACTAGGAGCCACCCAGTACTTC. This codes for CSVVLGLGATQYF.

V and J are TRBV29-1 and TRBJ2-2; D remains ambiguous. CDR1 is SQVTM and CDR2 is ANQGSEA in the germline V gene. The V end lost 0 bases, the J end lost 8 bases, and 10 bases lay between the germline ends. This CDR3 is 13 amino acids long. The CDR3 DNA is TGCAGCGTTGAAGATCTAGGAGTTGGGGAGCTGTTTTTT. Translating it yields CSVEDLGVGELFF.

The chain has TRBV6-5 and TRBJ2-7; TRBD1 might be the D (6 bases). The germline CDR1 and CDR2 sequences are MNHEY and SVGAGI. Trimming cost V 5 bases and J 4 bases, with 15 bases left between them. The CDR3 sequence is 14 residues long. The CDR3 DNA sequence: TGTGCCAGCAGTACCCCGGGACACCGATACGAGCAGTACTTC. It translates to CASSTPGHRYEQYF.

This chain connects TRBV14 to TRBJ1-2; no reliable D call. Trimming removed 0 bases from V and 4 bases from J, with 12 bases in between. There are 15 residues in the CDR3. Per germline, CDR1 SGHDN and CDR2 FVKESK. The CDR3 spells CASSQDLRHIYGYTF. The DNA of the CDR3 is TGTGCCAGCAGCCAAGATTTGAGACACATCTATGGCTACACCTTC.

The V gene is TRBV19, the J gene TRBJ2-2; 7 nucleotides line up with TRBD1. There are 15 residues in the CDR3. Trimming at V came to 7 bases and at J to 3 bases, leaving 8 bases not matched to a gene. Germline V gene lookup returns CDR1 LNHDA and CDR2 SQIVND (reference sequence). For the CDR3, the DNA is TGTGCCAGTATCCCCTGGACAGGCGACACCGGGGAGCTGTTTTTT. Its protein is CASIPWTGDTGELFF. Drawing the rest from reference TRBV19 and TRBJ2-2, the complete variable domain is DGGITQSPKYLFRKEGQNVTLSCEQNLNHDAMYWYRQDPGQGLRLIYYSQIVNDFQKGDIAEGYSVSREKKESFPLTVTSAQKNPTAFYLCASIPWTGDTGELFFGEGSRLTVL.

The rearrangement joins TRBV29-1 to TRBJ1-1; D gene uncertain. The CDR3 is made up of 13 amino acids. Germline V gene sequence: CDR1 SQVTM, CDR2 ANQGSEA. Trimming took 4 bases from V and 1 from J, leaving 10 bases between them. CDR3 DNA: TGCAGCGTTGGGCGGGTGGGGAACACTGAAGCTTTCTTT. Amino acid sequence: CSVGRVGNTEAFF.

The chain uses TRBV27 and TRBJ1-1; TRBD1 is a possible D gene (5 bases). Trimming took off 1 base at V and 1 base at J, with 10 bases between the two ends. There are 15 residues in the CDR3. The germline CDR1 and CDR2 sequences are MNHEY and SMNVEV (reference sequence). CDR3 sequence: CASSLYGTANTEAFF. For the CDR3, the DNA is TGTGCCAGCAGTTTATACGGGACGGCGAACACTGAAGCTTTCTTT.

The chain joins TRBV7-2 to TRBJ1-1; D not certain. Trimming removed 4 bases from V and 1 base from J, with 10 bases in between. The CDR3 totals 14 residues. Germline assignment: CDR1 SGHTA and CDR2 FQGNSA. The CDR3 reads CASSWRPRNTEAFF. CDR3 coding DNA: TGTGCCAGCAGCTGGCGGCCCCGGAACACTGAAGCTTTCTTT.

This clonotype was seen a handful of times. The chain has TRBV29-1 and TRBJ2-7; 9 bases align to TRBD1. V shed 5 bases and J 2 bases; nucleotides not matched to a gene: 7. The CDR3 sequence is 14 residues long. CDR1 is SQVTM and CDR2 is ANQGSEA in the germline V gene. The CDR3 DNA reads TGCAGCGTTCATGGGACAGGGAAGACCTACGAGCAGTACTTC. Translated: CSVHGTGKTYEQYF.

This sequence joins TRBV6-2 or TRBV6-3 and TRBJ2-5; D is unresolved. Germline V lookup: CDR1 MNHEY, CDR2 SVGEGT. CDR3 length: 16 amino acids. With 4 bases removed from V and 4 bases from J, the gap between germline ends came to 19 bases. The CDR3, as DNA: TGTGCCAGCAGTTCCCAGGATCGTGAGGTTCGAGAGACCCAGTACTTC. Translation gives CASSSQDREVRETQYF.

This chain connects TRBV29-1 to TRBJ2-7, with D perhaps TRBD2 (5 bases). The CDR3 runs to 13 residues. V gave up 1 base and J gave up 7 bases, with 14 bases separating them. Per the germline V gene, CDR1 is SQVTM and CDR2 is ANQGSEA. The CDR3 loop is CSVEGMTSGEQYF. The CDR3 DNA sequence: TGCAGCGTTGAAGGTATGACTTCGGGAGAGCAGTACTTC.

The chain has TRBV30 and TRBJ2-7, with D perhaps matching TRBD1 (6 bases). The length of the CDR3 is 13 residues. Trimming took off 1 base at V and 0 bases at J, with 7 bases between the two ends. Germline lookup yields CDR1 GTSNPN and CDR2 SVGIG (reference sequence). CDR3 amino acids: CAWSAGVSYEQYF. In DNA, the CDR3 is TGTGCCTGGAGTGCAGGGGTCTCCTACGAGCAGTACTTC.

The CDR3 region has the DNA TGCGCCAGCAGCCAAGACACCGAGGGCTCTGGAAACACCATATATTTT. Encoded protein: CASSQDTEGSGNTIYF. The chain has TRBV4-3 and TRBJ1-3; D unclear. Trimming took off 0 bases at V and 0 bases at J, with 9 bases between the two ends. This CDR3 has 16 amino acids. The germline V gene encodes CDR1 LGHNA and CDR2 YSLEER.

The chain is built from TRBV29-1 and TRBJ1-1; D is unclear. Germline V gene data show CDR1 as SQVTM and CDR2 as ANQGSEA. V gave up 7 bases and J gave up 1 base, with 13 bases separating them. There are 13 residues in the CDR3. CDR3 nucleotide sequence: TGCAGCGCTATTCAGGCCTGGAACACTGAAGCTTTCTTT. Residues: CSAIQAWNTEAFF.

The V and J genes are TRBV30 and TRBJ2-1; perhaps TRBD2 as D (6 bases). The CDR3 is 13 residues long. The germline V and J ends were trimmed by 1 base and 5 bases, with 9 bases remaining between them. The germline gives CDR1 GTSNPN, CDR2 SVGIG (reference sequence). The CDR3 DNA follows: TGTGCCTGGAGTGCAAGGGAGGACAATGAGCAGTTCTTC. Residues: CAWSAREDNEQFF.

In its sample, this clonotype was seen once. J is TRBJ2-1 and V is TRBV30; TRBD1 might be the D (5 bases). Germline loops: CDR1 GTSNPN, CDR2 SVGIG (reference sequence). The germline V and J ends were trimmed by 0 bases and 4 bases, with 13 bases remaining between them. The CDR3 has 15 residues. CDR3 DNA: TGTGCCTGGAGTGTAGGTCAGGGCCAATACAATGAGCAGTTCTTC. Translating it yields CAWSVGQGQYNEQFF.

The chain has TRBV19 and TRBJ1-2, with D unclear. Looked up from germline, CDR1 is LNHDA and CDR2 is SQIVND (reference sequence). Between the trimmed V and J ends, which lost 3 bases and 4 bases, there was a span of 9 bases. The CDR3 has 13 amino acids. For the CDR3, the DNA is TGTGCCAGTAGTATGGCAGGTCTCTATGGCTACACCTTC. Its translation is CASSMAGLYGYTF.

This chain's CDR3 is CAISARVPDTQYF. Written as DNA, the CDR3 is TGTGCCATCAGTGCCAGGGTTCCAGATACGCAGTATTTT. The J gene is TRBJ2-3, the V gene TRBV10-3, with TRBD1 as a possible D gene (5 bases). This CDR3 region has 13 residues. Between the trimmed V and J ends, which lost 4 bases and 4 bases, there was a span of 9 bases. Germline lookup yields CDR1 ENHRY and CDR2 SYGVKD.

In its sample, this clonotype was seen a few times. The genes are TRBV29-1 and TRBJ2-1; D might be TRBD2 (6 bases). Germline CDR1 is SQVTM and CDR2 is ANQGSEA. The CDR3 has 10 amino acids. V was clipped by 7 bases and J by 9 bases, with 10 bases between them. The CDR3 region has the DNA TGCAGCGCGGAGGAGGGTGAGCAGTTCTTC. The encoded protein is CSAEEGEQFF.

This rearrangement joins TRBV29-1 to TRBJ2-1, with D perhaps matching TRBD1 or TRBD2 (5 bases each). The CDR3 has 12 residues. Germline V gene lookup returns CDR1 SQVTM and CDR2 ANQGSEA. The V gene lost 3 bases and the J gene lost 10 bases, with 13 bases spanning the gap. The CDR3 coding sequence is TGCAGCGTTGAGGGGACGGACACCGAGCAGTTCTTC. Its protein product is CSVEGTDTEQFF.

V gene TRBV29-1 combines with J gene TRBJ1-1; TRBD1 might be the D (5 bases). The CDR3 extends over 11 amino acids. Trimming cost V 5 bases and J 8 bases, with 12 bases left between them. CDR1 SQVTM and CDR2 ANQGSEA come from the germline V gene. The CDR3 nucleotides are TGCAGCGTTCCGGGGCCGAACGAAGCTTTCTTT. Translating gives CSVPGPNEAFF. Full variable domain (rest looked up from reference TRBV29-1 and TRBJ1-1): SAVISQKPSRDICQRGTSLTIQCQVDSQVTMMFWYRQQPGQSLTLIATANQGSEATYESGFVIDKFPISRPNLTFSTLTVSNMSPEDSSIYLCSVPGPNEAFFGQGTRLTVV.

This clonotype was counted only a few times. The chain links TRBV11-2 to TRBJ1-2; D is ambiguous. The CDR3 sequence is 12 residues long. V gave up 3 bases and J gave up 6 bases, with 8 bases separating them. Germline V gene lookup returns CDR1 SGHAT and CDR2 FQNNGV. CDR3 nucleotides: TGTGCCAGCAGCTTGTGGGGAGATGGCTACACCTTC. Translated: CASSLWGDGYTF.

The chain recombines TRBV19 with TRBJ1-1; TRBD1 is a possible D gene (5 bases). The CDR3 has 14 residues. V lost 3 bases, J lost 3 bases, and 11 bases lay in between. Germline V gene lookup returns CDR1 LNHDA and CDR2 SQIVND (reference sequence). CDR3 bases: TGTGCCAGTAGTATGAAGGGGCCGTACACTGAAGCTTTCTTT. Translation gives CASSMKGPYTEAFF.

The gene calls are TRBV19 and TRBJ1-2, with a tentative D call TRBD1 (5 bases). The V and J ends lost 0 bases and 2 bases respectively, with 7 bases between them. CDR1 LNHDA and CDR2 SQIVND come from the germline V gene (reference sequence). The CDR3 runs 14 residues. CDR3: CASSIDAGNYGYTF. CDR3 in DNA: TGTGCCAGTAGTATAGATGCAGGGAACTATGGCTACACCTTC.

This clonotype showed up just once. The chain couples TRBV5-1 to TRBJ2-7; 7 bases line up with TRBD2. Germline V lookup: CDR1 SGHRS, CDR2 YFSETQ. This CDR3 has 14 amino acids. V lost 1 base and J lost 5; bases outside the gene matches: 6. CDR3 sequence reads: CASSLRLAVNEQYF. CDR3 nucleotides: TGCGCCAGCAGCTTGAGGCTAGCGGTGAACGAGCAGTACTTC.

The chain combines TRBV5-4 with TRBJ2-7; the D is unclear. Germline CDR1 reads SGHNT; CDR2 reads YYREEE (reference sequence). This CDR3 contains 13 residues. The germline V and J ends were trimmed by 1 base and 0 bases, with 5 bases remaining between them. CDR3 sequence: CASSLNGSYEQYF. DNA of the CDR3: TGTGCCAGCAGCTTGAACGGCTCCTACGAGCAGTACTTC.

This clonotype was seen only a few times. The CDR3 DNA is TGTGCCACCAGCCGGGGACAGGGAGACACTGAAGCTTTCTTT. It encodes CATSRGQGDTEAFF. This rearrangement joins TRBV15 to TRBJ1-1; 9 nucleotides align to TRBD1. The CDR3 is made up of 14 amino acids. J gave up 3 bases and V 5 bases, and 4 bases lay outside the gene matches. Germline assignment: CDR1 LNHNV and CDR2 YYDKDF (reference sequence).